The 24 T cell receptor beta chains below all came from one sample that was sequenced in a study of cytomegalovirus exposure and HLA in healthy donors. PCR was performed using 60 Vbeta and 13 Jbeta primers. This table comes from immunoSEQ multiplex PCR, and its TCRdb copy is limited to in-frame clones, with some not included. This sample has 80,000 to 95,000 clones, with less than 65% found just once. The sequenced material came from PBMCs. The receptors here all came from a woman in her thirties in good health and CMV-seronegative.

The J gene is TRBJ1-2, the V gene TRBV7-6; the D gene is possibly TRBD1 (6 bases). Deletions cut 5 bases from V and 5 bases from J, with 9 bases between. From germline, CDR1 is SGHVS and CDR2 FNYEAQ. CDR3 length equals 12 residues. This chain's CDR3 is CASSPGQYGYTF. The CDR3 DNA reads TGTGCCAGCAGCCCCGGACAGTATGGCTACACCTTC.

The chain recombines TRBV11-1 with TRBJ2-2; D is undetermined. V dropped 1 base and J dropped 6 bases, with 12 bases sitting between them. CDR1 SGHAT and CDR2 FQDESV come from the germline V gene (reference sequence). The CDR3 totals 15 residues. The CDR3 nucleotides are TGTGCCAGCAGCTTAGGGGCCTCCGTATCCGGGGAGCTGTTTTTT. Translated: CASSLGASVSGELFF.

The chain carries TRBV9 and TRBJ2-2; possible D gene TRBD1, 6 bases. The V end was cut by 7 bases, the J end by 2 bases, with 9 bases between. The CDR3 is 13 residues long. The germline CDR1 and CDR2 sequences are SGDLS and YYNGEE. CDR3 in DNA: TGTGCCAGCGGACAGATTAACACCGGGGAGCTGTTTTTT. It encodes CASGQINTGELFF.

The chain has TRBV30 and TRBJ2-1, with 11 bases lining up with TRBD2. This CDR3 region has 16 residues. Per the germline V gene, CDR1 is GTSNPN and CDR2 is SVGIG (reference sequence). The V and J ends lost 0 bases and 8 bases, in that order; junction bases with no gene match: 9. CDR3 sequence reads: CAWSVRASGRSYEQFF. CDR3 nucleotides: TGTGCCTGGAGTGTACGGGCTAGCGGGAGGTCTTATGAGCAGTTCTTC.

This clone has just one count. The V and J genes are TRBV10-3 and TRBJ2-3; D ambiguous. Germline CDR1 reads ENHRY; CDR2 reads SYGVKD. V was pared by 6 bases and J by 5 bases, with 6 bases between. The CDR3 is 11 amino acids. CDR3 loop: CAIRWRDTQYF. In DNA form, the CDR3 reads TGTGCCATCAGATGGAGAGATACGCAGTATTTT.

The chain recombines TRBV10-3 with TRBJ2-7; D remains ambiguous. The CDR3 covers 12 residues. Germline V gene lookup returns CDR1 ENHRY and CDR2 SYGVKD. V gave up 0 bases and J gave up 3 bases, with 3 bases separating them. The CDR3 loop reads CAISESVYEQYF. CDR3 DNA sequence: TGTGCCATCAGTGAGTCCGTCTACGAGCAGTACTTC.

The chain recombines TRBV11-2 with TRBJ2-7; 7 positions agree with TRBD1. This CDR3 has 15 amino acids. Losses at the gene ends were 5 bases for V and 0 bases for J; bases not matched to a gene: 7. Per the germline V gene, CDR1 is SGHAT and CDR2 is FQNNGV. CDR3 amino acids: CASSQTGSHSYEQYF. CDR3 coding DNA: TGTGCCAGCAGCCAGACAGGGTCCCACTCCTACGAGCAGTACTTC.

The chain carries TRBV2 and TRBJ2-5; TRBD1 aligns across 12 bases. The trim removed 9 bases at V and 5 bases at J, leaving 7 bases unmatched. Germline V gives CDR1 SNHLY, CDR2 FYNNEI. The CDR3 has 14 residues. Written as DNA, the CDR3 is TGTGCCAGGGGTCGGGACAGGGGGCGCGAGACCCAGTACTTC. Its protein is CARGRDRGRETQYF.

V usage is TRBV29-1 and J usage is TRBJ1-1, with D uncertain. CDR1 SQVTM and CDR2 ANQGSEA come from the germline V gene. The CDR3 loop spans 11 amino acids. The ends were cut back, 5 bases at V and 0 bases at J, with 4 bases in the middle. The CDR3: CSVSVNTEAFF. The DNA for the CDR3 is TGCAGCGTTTCAGTGAACACTGAAGCTTTCTTT.

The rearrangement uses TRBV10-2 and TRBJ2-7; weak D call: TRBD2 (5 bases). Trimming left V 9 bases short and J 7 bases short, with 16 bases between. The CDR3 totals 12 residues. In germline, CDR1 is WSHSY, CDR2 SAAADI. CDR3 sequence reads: CASTFKPGEQYF. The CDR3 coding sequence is TGCGCCAGTACGTTCAAGCCGGGGGAGCAGTACTTC.

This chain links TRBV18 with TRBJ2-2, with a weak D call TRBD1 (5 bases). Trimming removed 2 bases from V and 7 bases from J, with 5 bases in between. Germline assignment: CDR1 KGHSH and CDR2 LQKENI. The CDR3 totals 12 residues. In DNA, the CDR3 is TGTGCCAGCTCACCAAGGGGCGGGGAGCTGTTTTTT. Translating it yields CASSPRGGELFF. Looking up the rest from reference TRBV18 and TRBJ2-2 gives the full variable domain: NAGVMQNPRHLVRRRGQEARLRCSPMKGHSHVYWYRQLPEEGLKFMVYLQKENIIDESGMPKERFSAEFPKEGPSILRIQQVVRGDSAAYFCASSPRGGELFFGEGSRLTVL.

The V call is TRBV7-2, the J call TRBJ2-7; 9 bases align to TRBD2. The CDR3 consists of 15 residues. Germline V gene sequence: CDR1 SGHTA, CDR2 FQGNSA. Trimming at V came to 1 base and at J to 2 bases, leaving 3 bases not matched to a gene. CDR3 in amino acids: CASSLGTSVPYEQYF. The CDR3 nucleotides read TGTGCCAGCAGCTTAGGGACTAGCGTCCCCTACGAGCAGTACTTC.

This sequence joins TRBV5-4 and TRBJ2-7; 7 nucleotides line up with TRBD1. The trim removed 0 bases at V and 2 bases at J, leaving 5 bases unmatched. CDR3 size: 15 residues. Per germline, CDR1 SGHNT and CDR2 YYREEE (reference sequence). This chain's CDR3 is CASSLGSQGAYEQYF. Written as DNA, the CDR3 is TGTGCCAGCAGCTTGGGCAGTCAGGGGGCCTACGAGCAGTACTTC.

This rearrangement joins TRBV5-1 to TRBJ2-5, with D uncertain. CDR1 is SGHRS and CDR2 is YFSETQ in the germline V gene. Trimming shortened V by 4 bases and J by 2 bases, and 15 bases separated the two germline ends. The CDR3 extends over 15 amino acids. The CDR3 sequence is CASSPHSSAQETQYF. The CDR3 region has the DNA TGCGCCAGCAGCCCCCACAGCTCAGCACAAGAGACCCAGTACTTC. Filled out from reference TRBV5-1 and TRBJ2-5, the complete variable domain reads KAGVTQTPRYLIKTRGQQVTLSCSPISGHRSVSWYQQTPGQGLQFLFEYFSETQRNKGNFPGRFSGRQFSNSRSEMNVSTLELGDSALYLCASSPHSSAQETQYFGPGTRLLVL.

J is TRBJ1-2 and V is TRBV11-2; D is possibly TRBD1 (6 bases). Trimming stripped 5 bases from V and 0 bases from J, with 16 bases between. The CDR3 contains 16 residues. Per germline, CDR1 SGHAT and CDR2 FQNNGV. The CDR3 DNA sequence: TGTGCCAGCAGCCCCACTGACAGGCCTTCTAACTATGGCTACACCTTC. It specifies CASSPTDRPSNYGYTF.

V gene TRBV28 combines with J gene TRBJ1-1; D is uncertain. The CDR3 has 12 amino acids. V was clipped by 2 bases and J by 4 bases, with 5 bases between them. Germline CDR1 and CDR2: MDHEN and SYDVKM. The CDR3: CASSLGPTEAFF. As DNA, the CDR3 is TGTGCCAGCAGTTTAGGGCCCACTGAAGCTTTCTTT.

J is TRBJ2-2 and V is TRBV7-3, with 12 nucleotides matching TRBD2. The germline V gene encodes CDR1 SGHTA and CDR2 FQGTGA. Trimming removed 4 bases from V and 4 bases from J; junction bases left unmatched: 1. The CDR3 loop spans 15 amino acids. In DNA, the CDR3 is TGTGCCAGCAGCTCGGGACTAGCGGGCACCGGGGAGCTGTTTTTT. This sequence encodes CASSSGLAGTGELFF.

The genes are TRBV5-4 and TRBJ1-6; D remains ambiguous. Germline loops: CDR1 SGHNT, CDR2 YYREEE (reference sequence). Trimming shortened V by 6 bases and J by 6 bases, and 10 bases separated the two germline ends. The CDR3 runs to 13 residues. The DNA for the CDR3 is TGTGCCAGCAAGGCAGCGGGTAATTCACCCCTCCACTTT. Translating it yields CASKAAGNSPLHF. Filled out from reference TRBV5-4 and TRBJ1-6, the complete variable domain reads ETGVTQSPTHLIKTRGQQVTLRCSSQSGHNTVSWYQQALGQGPQFIFQYYREEENGRGNFPPRFSGLQFPNYSSELNVNALELDDSALYLCASKAAGNSPLHFGNGTRLTVT.

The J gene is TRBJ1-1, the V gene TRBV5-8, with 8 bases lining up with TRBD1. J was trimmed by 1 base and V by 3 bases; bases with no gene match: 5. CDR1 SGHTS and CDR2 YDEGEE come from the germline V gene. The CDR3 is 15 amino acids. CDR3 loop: CASSWGTGWNTEAFF. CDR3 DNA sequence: TGTGCCAGCAGCTGGGGGACAGGTTGGAACACTGAAGCTTTCTTT.

The CDR3 loop reads CASQGQGGGEQYF. CDR3 DNA: TGTGCCTCACAGGGACAGGGTGGGGGCGAGCAGTACTTC. The chain employs TRBV6-1 and TRBJ2-7, with TRBD1 matching over 9 bases. Germline CDR1 and CDR2: MNHNS and SASEGT. V gave up 11 bases and J gave up 6 bases; unmatched junction bases: 11. This CDR3 region has 13 residues.

CDR3 amino acids: CASSHLEGHNYGYTF. CDR3 nucleotides: TGTGCCAGCAGCCACCTCGAGGGACATAACTATGGCTACACCTTC. This rearrangement joins TRBV11-3 to TRBJ1-2; weak D call: TRBD1 (6 bases). Trimming cost V 5 bases and J 1 base, with 14 bases left between them. The CDR3 is 15 residues long. Per the germline V gene, CDR1 is SGHNT and CDR2 is YENEEA.

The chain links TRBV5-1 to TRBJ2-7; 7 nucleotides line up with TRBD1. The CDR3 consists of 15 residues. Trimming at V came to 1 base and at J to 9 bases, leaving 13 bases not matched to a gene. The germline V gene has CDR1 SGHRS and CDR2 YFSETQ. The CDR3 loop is CASSLRQGRSAGQYF. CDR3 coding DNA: TGCGCCAGCAGCTTGCGACAGGGAAGGTCAGCAGGGCAGTACTTC.

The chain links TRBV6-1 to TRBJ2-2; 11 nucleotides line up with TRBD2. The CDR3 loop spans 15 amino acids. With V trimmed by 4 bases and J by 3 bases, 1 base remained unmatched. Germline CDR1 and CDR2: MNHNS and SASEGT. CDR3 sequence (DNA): TGTGCCAGCAGTGTTAGCGGGGGGGACACCGGGGAGCTGTTTTTT. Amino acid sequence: CASSVSGGDTGELFF.

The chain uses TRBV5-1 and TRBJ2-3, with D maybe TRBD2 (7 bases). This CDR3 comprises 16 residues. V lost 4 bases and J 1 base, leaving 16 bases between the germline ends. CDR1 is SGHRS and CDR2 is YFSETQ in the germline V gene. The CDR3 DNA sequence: TGCGCCAGCAGCCTATCCACCGGGGGGCGCACAGATACGCAGTATTTT. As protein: CASSLSTGGRTDTQYF.